Each of the 12 T cell receptor beta chains below was sequenced from the same sample in a study of Ad26.COV2.S vaccination and SARS-CoV-2 variants. This sample's treatment: 19 received Ad26.COV2.S at low or high dose, single or two shots; 5 received placebo; per-sample allocation not given. Samples came from day 63 after the first vaccine or placebo injection. Generated by immunoSEQ multiplex PCR, the TCRdb table keeps only in-frame clones and is missing some. The sample gives around 400,000 clones, approximately 90% of which show up once; under 2% is in the top ten. The specimen comprised peripheral blood, sampled in a trial of Ad26.COV2.S vaccine versus placebo. The origin of the receptors is a person between 18 and 59 years old who received the Ad26.COV2.S COVID-19 vaccine or a placebo.

This chain uses TRBV9 with TRBJ2-1; TRBD2 agrees at 7 bases. The V gene end was trimmed by 4 bases and the J gene end by 5 bases; junction bases not matched to a gene: 6. The CDR3 extends over 14 amino acids. Looked up from germline, CDR1 is SGDLS and CDR2 is YYNGEE. The CDR3 DNA reads TGTGCCAGCAGCAGACGGGACTACCACAATGAGCAGTTCTTC. Protein product: CASSRRDYHNEQFF. Full variable domain (missing parts from reference TRBV9 and TRBJ2-1): DSGVTQTPKHLITATGQRVTLRCSPRSGDLSVYWYQQSLDQGLQFLIQYYNGEERAKGNILERFSAQQFPDLHSELNLSSLELGDSALYFCASSRRDYHNEQFFGPGTRLTVL.

V usage is TRBV12-3 or TRBV12-4 and J usage is TRBJ1-2; the D is unclear. Trimming shortened V by 3 bases and J by 8 bases, and 10 bases separated the two germline ends. This CDR3 spans 12 amino acids. The CDR3 DNA reads TGTGCCAGCAGTTTTCGGGGAGAAGGCTACACCTTC. It translates to CASSFRGEGYTF.

V and J are TRBV19 and TRBJ1-2; TRBD1 is a possible D gene (6 bases). The germline V gene has CDR1 LNHDA and CDR2 SQIVND (reference sequence). The CDR3 has 13 residues. The V end lost 5 bases, the J end lost 4 bases, and 11 bases lay between the germline ends. CDR3: CASSSGRGYGYTF. The CDR3 DNA sequence: TGTGCCAGTAGTTCCGGCAGGGGCTATGGCTACACCTTC.

The rearrangement joins TRBV7-2 to TRBJ2-3; 7 bases are a match to TRBD1. The V gene end was trimmed by 5 bases and the J gene end by 0 bases; junction bases not matched to a gene: 2. Germline V gives CDR1 SGHTA, CDR2 FQGNSA. The CDR3 is 14 residues long. CDR3 sequence reads: CASSVQGSTDTQYF. The CDR3 nucleotides are TGTGCCAGCAGCGTACAGGGGAGCACAGATACGCAGTATTTT.

This chain joins TRBV5-1 and TRBJ1-1; 7 bases line up with TRBD1. This CDR3 is 13 amino acids long. V was pared by 4 bases and J by 5 bases, with 5 bases of the junction left unmatched. Germline V gene sequence: CDR1 SGHRS, CDR2 YFSETQ. Here the CDR3 DNA reads TGCGCCAGCAGCCAAGACAGGGAAACTGAAGCTTTCTTT. It translates to CASSQDRETEAFF. The variable domain in full, completed from reference TRBV5-1 and TRBJ1-1, reads KAGVTQTPRYLIKTRGQQVTLSCSPISGHRSVSWYQQTPGQGLQFLFEYFSETQRNKGNFPGRFSGRQFSNSRSEMNVSTLELGDSALYLCASSQDRETEAFFGQGTRLTVV.

With regard to this clone: The sample carries other DNA sequences with the same CDR3. This sequence joins TRBV18 and TRBJ2-3, with D unclear. With 3 bases removed from V and 0 bases from J, the gap between germline ends came to 4 bases. The CDR3 covers 13 residues. Germline-derived CDR1 and CDR2 are KGHSH and LQKENI. The CDR3 DNA follows: TGTGCCAGCTCACCTCAGAGCACAGATACGCAGTATTTT. Translated: CASSPQSTDTQYF.

To note about this clone: Different DNA sequences within this sample yield the same CDR3. The chain employs TRBV6-5 and TRBJ1-6; D ambiguous. V lost 6 bases to trimming and J lost 3 bases, with 6 bases between them. CDR1 and CDR2 from the germline V gene are MNHEY and SVGAGI. CDR3 length: 13 residues. This chain's CDR3 is CASRRDYNSPLHF. CDR3 DNA sequence: TGTGCCAGCAGGAGAGACTATAATTCACCCCTCCACTTT.

The chain couples TRBV5-4 to TRBJ2-3; 9 bases line up with TRBD2. This CDR3 comprises 19 residues. The germline V gene has CDR1 SGHNT and CDR2 YYREEE (reference sequence). V lost 2 bases and J lost 3; bases outside the gene matches: 16. This CDR3 reads CASSLPSRSGSLRTDTQYF. The CDR3 DNA is TGTGCCAGCAGCTTACCTTCTCGTAGCGGGAGTTTAAGAACAGATACGCAGTATTTT.

V gene TRBV6-6 combines with J gene TRBJ2-1; 9 positions agree with TRBD2. The junction had 7 bases not matched to a gene; V was cut back by 7 bases and J by 0 bases. This CDR3 contains 16 residues. Germline CDR1 and CDR2: MNHNY and SVGAGI (reference sequence). In DNA, the CDR3 is TGTGCCAGCAATCGCGGGAGGGCCCTCTCCTACAATGAGCAGTTCTTC. Its protein product is CASNRGRALSYNEQFF.

The V call is TRBV5-6, the J call TRBJ2-1; D may be TRBD2 (6 bases). V gave up 4 bases and J gave up 3 bases, with 11 bases separating them. This CDR3 spans 14 amino acids. Germline V gene lookup returns CDR1 SGHDT and CDR2 YYEEEE. CDR3 bases: TGTGCCAGCAGCACCCCCGGGAGCTACAATGAGCAGTTCTTC. This codes for CASSTPGSYNEQFF.

J is TRBJ1-5 and V is TRBV19; D remains ambiguous. CDR1 LNHDA and CDR2 SQIVND come from the germline V gene (reference sequence). The CDR3 consists of 14 residues. V was cut by 3 bases and J by 4 bases, with 10 bases left in between. Here the CDR3 reads CASSIVEGNQPQHF. DNA of the CDR3: TGTGCCAGTAGTATTGTTGAAGGGAATCAGCCCCAGCATTTT.

V gene TRBV11-3 combines with J gene TRBJ2-3; 13 positions agree with TRBD2. V was clipped by 5 bases and J by 3 bases; unmatched bases: 5. Looked up from germline, CDR1 is SGHNT and CDR2 is YENEEA. The CDR3 has 16 residues. CDR3 residues: CASSTTSGRVTDTQYF. DNA of the CDR3: TGTGCCAGCAGCACAACTAGCGGGAGGGTGACAGATACGCAGTATTTT.